This T cell receptor (beta chain) originates from a study of shared clonotypes between healthy human individuals. The CDR3 sequence is 14 residues long. Germline V gene data show CDR1 as SNHLY and CDR2 as FYNNEI. Deletions cut 8 bases from V and 3 bases from J, with 15 bases between. The naive CD8 subset, CD45RO-negative cells positively selected for CCR7, excluded terminally differentiated effector memory CD45RA+ cells. Only in-frame clones appear in the TCRdb table, and some are missing; sequencing was by immunoSEQ multiplex PCR. The sample includes hundreds of thousands of clones, more than 95% of them seen just once. Overall study findings and caveats: What naive subsets generally showed was a larger estimated richness than memory subsets showed.

Remarks on this clone: The target antigen is unknown.

Sequencing was carried out using naive CD8+ T cells sorted from blood. The V call is TRBV2, the J call TRBJ2-3; TRBD2 is a possible D gene (5 bases). The origin of this receptor is a man aged 25-45 years in good health. CDR3 protein: CASHVGRRTDTQYF. DNA of the CDR3: TGTGCCAGCCACGTTGGTAGGAGGACAGATACGCAGTATTTT.